Below, 32 T cell receptor beta chains from the same sample are listed, as sequenced in a study of T cell repertoires in cytomegalovirus infection. No antigen has been assigned to these receptors. TCRdb reprocessed the reads via MiXCR and lists one record per CDR3 protein. Among 200,000 to 250,000 distinct CDR3 sequences listed, 38% were seen once. Sequencing was performed on CD8+ T cells from cultured PBMCs, taken from culture after CMV antigen stimulation. Receptor source: a human donor in good health (CMV status not recorded). Some clones in this sample may be carry-over from other donors' samples.

This rearrangement joins TRBV7-9 to TRBJ2-2, with D uncertain. The CDR3 is 15 amino acids. Germline CDR1 SEHNR, CDR2 FQNEAQ (reference sequence). V was pared by 2 bases and J by 3 bases, with 10 bases between. The CDR3 bases are TGTGCCAGCAGCTTACCCTATGGGGACACCGGGGAGCTGTTTTTT. This translates into CASSLPYGDTGELFF.

The rearrangement uses TRBV24-1 and TRBJ2-1, with D possibly TRBD1 on 5 matching bases. The germline V gene has CDR1 KGHDR and CDR2 SFDVKD. Trimming took 0 bases from V and 0 from J, leaving 14 bases between them. The CDR3 length is 18 residues. The CDR3 nucleotides are TGTGCCACCAGTGATTTGGACAGTCCCGTGAGCTCCTACAATGAGCAGTTCTTC. Translating gives CATSDLDSPVSSYNEQFF.

This clonotype was found a few times. The chain employs TRBV4-2 and TRBJ2-3, with D tentatively TRBD2 (6 bases). The CDR3 is 15 amino acids. Trimming removed 0 bases at V and 1 base at J, with 8 bases between. Germline V gives CDR1 LGHNA, CDR2 YNFKEQ. The CDR3: CASSQDERGTDTQYF. The DNA of the CDR3 is TGTGCCAGCAGCCAAGATGAGCGGGGCACAGATACGCAGTATTTT.

V is TRBV7-9 and J is TRBJ1-4, with D hard to call. V was shortened by 3 bases and J by 2 bases, with 10 bases between the two germline ends. The CDR3 length is 15 residues. Germline V gene sequence: CDR1 SEHNR, CDR2 FQNEAQ (reference sequence). The CDR3 sequence is CASSFPSGTNEKLFF. In DNA, the CDR3 is TGTGCCAGCAGCTTCCCGTCGGGGACTAATGAAAAACTGTTTTTT.

The sample holds a few counts of this clonotype. The gene calls are TRBV7-3 and TRBJ2-5; maybe TRBD2 (6 bases). Trimming cost V 1 base and J 5 bases, with 11 bases left between them. This CDR3 has 14 amino acids. The germline CDR1 and CDR2 sequences are SGHTA and FQGTGA. CDR3 in amino acids: CASSLSGIGETQYF. CDR3 nucleotides: TGTGCCAGCAGCTTAAGCGGGATTGGGGAGACCCAGTACTTC.

This clonotype was detected only a few times. The chain is built from TRBV7-9 and TRBJ2-3; D gene uncertain. The CDR3 is 15 residues long. The V end lost 5 bases, the J end lost 0 bases, and 12 bases lay between the germline ends. Germline V gene lookup returns CDR1 SEHNR and CDR2 FQNEAQ (reference sequence). The CDR3 region has the DNA TGTGCCAGCAGCCCACCCCGAGCTAGCACAGATACGCAGTATTTT. This translates into CASSPPRASTDTQYF.

The chain combines TRBV12-3 or TRBV12-4 with TRBJ2-7; 8 nucleotides align to TRBD1. This CDR3 is 15 amino acids long. Losses at the gene ends were 8 bases for V and 3 bases for J; bases not matched to a gene: 12. The CDR3 here is CASSPAWDRHYEQYF. DNA for the CDR3: TGTGCCAGCTCTCCTGCGTGGGACAGGCACTACGAGCAGTACTTC.

The J gene is TRBJ2-1, the V gene TRBV11-2, with D perhaps matching TRBD1 or TRBD2 (5 bases each). Germline CDR1 SGHAT, CDR2 FQNNGV. V lost 6 bases and J 9 bases, leaving 18 bases between the germline ends. The CDR3 length is 14 residues. DNA of the CDR3: TGTGCCAGCAGTCCCGAATCGGGGCAAGTTGAGCAGTTCTTC. Translating gives CASSPESGQVEQFF.

J is TRBJ1-1 and V is TRBV2; no reliable D call. Trimming shortened V by 7 bases and J by 1 base, and 4 bases separated the two germline ends. The CDR3 has 11 amino acids. Germline CDR1 reads SNHLY; CDR2 reads FYNNEI. The CDR3 is CASNANTEAFF. The CDR3 DNA follows: TGTGCCAGCAATGCGAACACTGAAGCTTTCTTT.

This clonotype was counted a few times. The V and J genes are TRBV7-3 and TRBJ2-3; tentatively, D is TRBD2 (6 bases). V lost 2 bases and J lost 4, with 16 bases in between. This CDR3 spans 16 amino acids. Germline V lookup: CDR1 SGHTA, CDR2 FQGTGA. CDR3: CASSLGSVGGADTQYF. CDR3 nucleotides: TGTGCCAGCAGCTTAGGGTCGGTGGGGGGTGCAGATACGCAGTATTTT.

V gene TRBV7-6 combines with J gene TRBJ2-7; TRBD2 matches 12 bases. This CDR3 has 16 amino acids. The V segment lost 5 bases and the J segment 6 bases; nucleotides outside the gene matches: 11. Germline CDR1 SGHVS, CDR2 FNYEAQ. CDR3 protein: CASSVTSGRGRSEQYF. The CDR3 coding sequence is TGTGCCAGCAGCGTGACTAGCGGGAGAGGTCGCTCCGAGCAGTACTTC.

This chain uses TRBV27 with TRBJ2-1; 11 nucleotides match TRBD2. Germline V gene lookup returns CDR1 MNHEY and CDR2 SMNVEV (reference sequence). This CDR3 is built from 17 residues. With V trimmed by 5 bases and J by 0 bases, 6 bases remained unmatched. The CDR3, as DNA: TGTGCCAGCAGTCCGCCGGGACTAGCGGCCTCCTACAATGAGCAGTTCTTC. Amino acid sequence: CASSPPGLAASYNEQFF.

The chain carries TRBV14 and TRBJ2-1; the match to TRBD1 covers 9 bases. V shed 4 bases, J shed 3 bases, and the junction held 7 bases outside the gene matches. CDR3 length: 16 residues. Germline loops: CDR1 SGHDN, CDR2 FVKESK. CDR3 residues: CASSPRTGENYNEQFF. In DNA, the CDR3 is TGTGCCAGCAGCCCCCGGACAGGGGAAAACTACAATGAGCAGTTCTTC. The full variable domain, its missing parts supplied by reference TRBV14 and TRBJ2-1, is EAGVTQFPSHSVIEKGQTVTLRCDPISGHDNLYWYRRVMGKEIKFLLHFVKESKQDESGMPNNRFLAERTGGTYSTLKVQPAELEDSGVYFCASSPRTGENYNEQFFGPGTRLTVL.

The chain recombines TRBV3-1 with TRBJ2-7; D unclear. The CDR3 length is 14 residues. Germline CDR1 and CDR2: LGHDT and YNNKEL (reference sequence). Trimming pared 3 bases from V and 2 bases from J, leaving 11 bases between. The CDR3 here is CASSHKNTAYEQYF. CDR3 in DNA: TGTGCCAGCAGCCATAAGAACACAGCCTACGAGCAGTACTTC.

V gene TRBV5-6 combines with J gene TRBJ2-5, with 7 bases fitting TRBD1. The length of the CDR3 is 16 residues. CDR1 and CDR2 (germline): SGHDT, YYEEEE. Unmatched junction bases numbered 8, after V lost 1 base and J lost 2 bases. Here the CDR3 reads CASSLRATGVQETQYF. The CDR3 DNA reads as TGTGCCAGCAGCTTGCGGGCAACAGGGGTTCAAGAGACCCAGTACTTC.

The genes are TRBV7-6 and TRBJ2-5; D perhaps matches TRBD1 (5 bases). CDR3 size: 13 residues. Trimming took 4 bases from V and 2 from J, leaving 8 bases between them. The V gene's germline CDR1 is SGHVS and CDR2 FNYEAQ. For the CDR3, the DNA is TGTGCCAGCAGCTCCCGACAGCAAGAGACCCAGTACTTC. It is translated as CASSSRQQETQYF.

The chain joins TRBV29-1 to TRBJ1-1; possible D gene TRBD1, 5 bases. The CDR3 spans 13 residues. Germline assignment: CDR1 SQVTM and CDR2 ANQGSEA. Deletions cut 5 bases from V and 7 bases from J, with 17 bases between. DNA of the CDR3: TGCAGCGTTACAGGTCTCGGAACTGATGAAGCTTTCTTT. Translated, it gives CSVTGLGTDEAFF.

The chain joins TRBV7-2 to TRBJ2-7; D gene unclear. Germline lookup yields CDR1 SGHTA and CDR2 FQGNSA. This CDR3 is built from 11 residues. V was shortened by 5 bases and J by 7 bases, with 9 bases between the two germline ends. The CDR3 DNA is TGTGCCAGCAGCCAGCGAATTGAGCAGTACTTC. Its protein product is CASSQRIEQYF.

The chain links TRBV2 to TRBJ2-3; 8 bases are a match to TRBD2. The CDR3 consists of 15 residues. V gave up 7 bases and J gave up 2 bases; unmatched junction bases: 8. Germline values: CDR1 SNHLY, CDR2 FYNNEI. The chain's CDR3 is CASNRGRGDTDTQYF. In DNA form, the CDR3 reads TGTGCCAGCAATCGAGGGCGGGGGGACACAGATACGCAGTATTTT. The full variable domain, in which reference TRBV2 and TRBJ2-3 provide the parts outside the CDR3, is EPEVTQTPSHQVTQMGQEVILRCVPISNHLYFYWYRQILGQKVEFLVSFYNNEISEKSEIFDDQFSVERPDGSNFTLKIRSTKLEDSAMYFCASNRGRGDTDTQYFGPGTRLTVL.

This clonotype was observed a handful of times. The chain has TRBV7-9 and TRBJ2-7; D remains ambiguous. Germline CDR1 is SEHNR and CDR2 is FQNEAQ (reference sequence). The CDR3 spans 9 residues. The CDR3 region has the DNA TGTGCTATAGGCTTCGAGCAGTACTTC. Its translation: CAIGFEQYF.

Turning to this clonotype: A read error is likely, as this CDR3 ends without the conserved phenylalanine or tryptophan. The DNA is omitted, as the CDR3 cannot be located on it reliably, and the CDR3 follows TCRdb's listing. V is TRBV4-2 and J is TRBJ2-7; TRBD2, as called in the table, went unchecked against the DNA. CDR1 LGHNA and CDR2 YNFKEQ come from the germline V gene. The CDR3 is 13 amino acids in total, end residues counted. This CDR3 is CASSQDLGLAFSL.

In this sample, this clonotype turned up once. V gene TRBV14 combines with J gene TRBJ2-1; 10 nucleotides agree with TRBD1. The germline V gene has CDR1 SGHDN and CDR2 FVKESK. The CDR3 extends over 19 amino acids. V dropped 0 bases and J dropped 0; count of bases not matched to a gene: 8. The CDR3 loop reads CASSQDGGQGPSSYNEQFF. The CDR3 DNA is TGTGCCAGCAGCCAAGATGGGGGACAGGGGCCTAGCTCCTACAATGAGCAGTTCTTC.

J is TRBJ2-6 and V is TRBV7-6; 10 bases map to TRBD1. In germline, CDR1 is SGHVS, CDR2 FNYEAQ. The CDR3 has 18 residues. Trimming removed 1 base from V and 0 bases from J; junction bases left unmatched: 3. CDR3 nucleotides: TGTGCCAGCAGCTTAGACGGGACAGGGGCCTCTGGGGCCAACGTCCTGACTTTC. Translating gives CASSLDGTGASGANVLTF.

This clonotype has only a few counts. The chain recombines TRBV20-1 with TRBJ1-2; no clear D gene. Trimming took 0 bases from V and 4 from J, leaving 9 bases between them. Germline V CDR1 and CDR2: DFQATT, SNEGSKA (reference sequence). The CDR3 consists of 13 residues. The CDR3 DNA reads TGCAGTGCTAGAGATGATGAGGCCTATGGCTACACCTTC. Protein sequence: CSARDDEAYGYTF.

This clonotype has only one observation. This sequence joins TRBV2 and TRBJ2-1, with D possibly TRBD1 on 5 matching bases. The CDR3 has 18 residues. Germline values: CDR1 SNHLY, CDR2 FYNNEI. V lost 2 bases, J lost 2 bases, and 19 bases lay in between. The CDR3 region is CASSEYAAGSSPYNEQFF. The DNA of the CDR3 is TGTGCCAGCAGTGAATACGCCGCAGGGTCCAGCCCCTACAATGAGCAGTTCTTC.

V gene TRBV19 combines with J gene TRBJ2-1; tentative D call: TRBD1 (5 bases). Trimming stripped 5 bases from V and 6 bases from J, with 11 bases between. Germline values: CDR1 LNHDA, CDR2 SQIVND (reference sequence). The CDR3 consists of 13 residues. Here the CDR3 DNA reads TGTGCCAGTAGTCTTACGACAGCCAATGAGCAGTTCTTC. Translating gives CASSLTTANEQFF.

The CDR3 spells CASSGGGQAQGEQFF. CDR3 DNA: TGTGCCAGCTCAGGAGGGGGGCAAGCACAAGGTGAGCAGTTCTTC. The chain recombines TRBV18 with TRBJ2-1; D may match TRBD1 or TRBD2 (6 bases each). V lost 5 bases to trimming and J lost 9 bases, with 20 bases between them. The CDR3 extends over 15 amino acids. Germline V gives CDR1 KGHSH, CDR2 LQKENI.

There are many counts of this clonotype. The genes are TRBV7-8 and TRBJ1-5; maybe TRBD1 (6 bases). The CDR3 extends over 17 amino acids. V lost 0 bases and J lost 2, with 14 bases in between. Germline CDR1 SGHVS, CDR2 FQNEAQ. This chain's CDR3 is CASSLAVQGAGNQPQHF. The CDR3 DNA is TGTGCCAGCAGCTTAGCGGTACAGGGAGCGGGCAATCAGCCCCAGCATTTT.

The rearrangement joins TRBV7-3 to TRBJ2-5; D call uncertain. The V end lost 6 bases, the J end lost 5 bases, and 10 bases lay between the germline ends. Looked up from germline, CDR1 is SGHTA and CDR2 is FQGTGA. CDR3 length: 12 amino acids. CDR3 amino acids: CASRGLSETQYF. Written as DNA, the CDR3 is TGTGCCAGCAGAGGCCTTAGCGAGACCCAGTACTTC.

The chain has TRBV4-1 and TRBJ1-1; D unresolved. V lost 4 bases and J lost 1, with 10 bases in between. The germline V gene has CDR1 MGHRA and CDR2 YSYEKL. This CDR3 is 14 amino acids long. This CDR3 reads CASSLRVSNTEAFF. Written as DNA, the CDR3 is TGCGCCAGCAGCCTGCGGGTGTCGAACACTGAAGCTTTCTTT.

This clonotype was observed a handful of times. CDR3 region: CASILAGYNEQFF. The CDR3 DNA is TGTGCCAGCATATTGGCAGGCTACAATGAGCAGTTCTTC. This chain links TRBV12-3 or TRBV12-4 with TRBJ2-1, with D hard to call. The CDR3 length is 13 residues. The V gene lost 7 bases and the J gene lost 3 bases, with 10 bases spanning the gap.

The table lists this clonotype with a few counts. V usage is TRBV7-9 and J usage is TRBJ1-2; TRBD1 is a possible D gene (5 bases). Germline V lookup: CDR1 SEHNR, CDR2 FQNEAQ (reference sequence). This CDR3 has 14 amino acids. V was trimmed by 1 base and J by 4 bases, leaving 10 bases between them. CDR3 amino acids: CASSLDGGSYGYTF. CDR3 nucleotide sequence: TGTGCCAGCAGCTTAGATGGGGGATCCTATGGCTACACCTTC.